Sequencing of this T cell receptor beta chain was carried out in a study of identical twins. The V gene lost 2 bases and the J gene lost 5 bases, with 15 bases spanning the gap. The CDR3 extends over 15 amino acids. Germline assignment: CDR1 SGHDN and CDR2 FVKESK. TCRdb re-called the 5' RACE reads through MiXCR, storing one row per CDR3 protein. This sample has roughly 750,000 distinct CDR3 sequences; 21% occur once, and the top ten carry about 4.3%. This clonotype appeared once. The data were also submitted as part of a second study, on T cells expressing NK-cell markers.

The specimen was PBMCs. V gene TRBV14 combines with J gene TRBJ2-5; tentatively, D is TRBD2 (6 bases). This receptor was taken from a woman aged 18-29 years in good health. The CDR3 loop reads CASSQWDSGRETQYF. For the CDR3, the DNA is TGTGCCAGCAGCCAATGGGACTCAGGGAGGGAGACCCAGTACTTC.